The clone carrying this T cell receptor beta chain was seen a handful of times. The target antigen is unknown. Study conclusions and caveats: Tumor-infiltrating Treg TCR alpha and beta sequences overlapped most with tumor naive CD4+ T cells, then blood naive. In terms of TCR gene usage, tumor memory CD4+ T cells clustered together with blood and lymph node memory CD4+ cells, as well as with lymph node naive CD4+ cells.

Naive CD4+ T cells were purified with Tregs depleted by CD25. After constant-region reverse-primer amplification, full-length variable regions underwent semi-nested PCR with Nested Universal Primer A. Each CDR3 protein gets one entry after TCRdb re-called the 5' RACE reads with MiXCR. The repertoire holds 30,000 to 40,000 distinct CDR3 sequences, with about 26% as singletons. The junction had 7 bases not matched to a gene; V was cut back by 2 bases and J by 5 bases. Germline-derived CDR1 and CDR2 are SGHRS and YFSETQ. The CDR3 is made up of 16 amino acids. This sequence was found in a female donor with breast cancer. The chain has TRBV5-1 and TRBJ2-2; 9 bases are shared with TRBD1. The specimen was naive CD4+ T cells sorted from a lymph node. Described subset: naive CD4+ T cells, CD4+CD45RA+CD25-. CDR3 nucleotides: TGCGCCAGCAGCTTTCCGGGACAGGGAGCAACCGGGGAGCTGTTTTTT. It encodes CASSFPGQGATGELFF.